This T cell receptor (beta chain) stems from a study of blood T cell repertoires in COVID-19. Under the authors' procedure: Amplification of reference gene primers was used by the study to estimate nucleated cell counts. Assay: immunoSEQ multiplex PCR; the TCRdb copy retains only in-frame clones and omits some. The V and J calls and the clone size are those of that table, but D and trimming were determined from the DNA. The data show roughly 150,000 clones, around 80% seen once. The sample taken for sequencing was peripheral blood. The source is a woman aged 70-85 years who had recovered from COVID-19.

CDR3 sequence (DNA): TGTGCCAGCAGCTTAGTTGGCGGGGGACCCTCGAAGCAGTACTTC. It encodes CASSLVGGGPSKQYF. The chain links TRBV7-9 to TRBJ2-7; 7 nucleotides match TRBD2. Unmatched junction bases numbered 11, after V lost 1 base and J lost 8 bases. The CDR3 runs 15 residues. The germline gives CDR1 SEHNR, CDR2 FQNEAQ (reference sequence).